The 27 T cell receptor beta chains presented below share a single source sample, sequenced in a study of T cell responses to AZD1222 COVID-19 vaccine. Clones were read by immunoSEQ multiplex PCR, and TCRdb kept only the in-frame ones, dropping some. Of 150,000 or so clones detected, 90% to 95% appear once; the ten largest clones hold 2.8%. The sequences come from peripheral blood, collected on day 0 of MenACWY control vaccination. All receptors derive from an adult in good health.

The rearrangement uses TRBV18 and TRBJ2-3; possible D gene TRBD1, 6 bases. Between the trimmed V and J ends, which lost 2 bases and 2 bases, there was a span of 11 bases. Germline CDR1 and CDR2: KGHSH and LQKENI. The CDR3 is 15 residues long. The CDR3: CASSPRQVSTDTQYF. Written as DNA, the CDR3 is TGTGCCAGCTCACCAAGACAGGTATCCACAGATACGCAGTATTTT.

This clone has a single count. The chain carries TRBV2 and TRBJ1-2, with D perhaps TRBD1 (6 bases). This CDR3 is 14 amino acids long. The V gene's germline CDR1 is SNHLY and CDR2 FYNNEI. The V gene lost 1 base and the J gene lost 2 bases, with 8 bases spanning the gap. The CDR3 region has the DNA TGTGCCAGCAGTGAAGGGACAGCCAACTATGGCTACACCTTC. Translated: CASSEGTANYGYTF.

This clone was seen just once. J is TRBJ2-7 and V is TRBV21-1; no DNA check was done on the table's D call, TRBD2. TRBV21-1 is given as a pseudogene. The CDR3 loop spans 15 amino acids. CDR3 amino acids: CASRKRVREGYEQYF. The CDR3 bases are TGTGCCAGCCGAAAACGAGTCAGGGAGGGCTACGAGCAGTACTTC.

The V gene is TRBV7-9, the J gene TRBJ2-7; D is ambiguous. The length of the CDR3 is 13 residues. The V and J ends lost 0 bases and 0 bases respectively, with 3 bases between them. Germline-derived CDR1 and CDR2 are SEHNR and FQNEAQ (reference sequence). CDR3 sequence reads: CASSLAGSYEQYF. The CDR3 DNA reads TGTGCCAGCAGCTTAGCCGGCTCCTACGAGCAGTACTTC.

The V call is TRBV7-6, the J call TRBJ1-1; 10 nucleotides agree with TRBD1. The CDR3 runs to 15 residues. The V and J ends lost 5 bases and 6 bases, in that order; junction bases with no gene match: 9. CDR1 is SGHVS, CDR2 FNYEAQ, per germline. The CDR3 here is CASSPQTGGESEAFF. The CDR3 nucleotides are TGTGCCAGCAGCCCCCAGACAGGGGGCGAATCTGAAGCTTTCTTT.

This sequence joins TRBV7-6 and TRBJ1-1; D may be TRBD1 (5 bases). Germline-derived CDR1 and CDR2 are SGHVS and FNYEAQ. V shed 5 bases and J shed 0 bases, with 16 bases lying between them. The CDR3 extends over 16 amino acids. CDR3 sequence reads: CASSPRDPGVNTEAFF. CDR3 DNA sequence: TGTGCCAGCAGCCCCAGGGACCCGGGAGTGAACACTGAAGCTTTCTTT. Full variable domain (rest looked up from reference TRBV7-6 and TRBJ1-1): GAGVSQSPRYKVTKRGQDVALRCDPISGHVSLYWYRQALGQGPEFLTYFNYEAQQDKSGLPNDRFSAERPEGSISTLTIQRTEQRDSAMYRCASSPRDPGVNTEAFFGQGTRLTVV.

The chain combines TRBV6-5 with TRBJ2-2, with TRBD1 matching over 8 bases. CDR1 is MNHEY, CDR2 SVGAGI, per germline. V gave up 4 bases and J gave up 3 bases; unmatched junction bases: 4. The CDR3 spans 15 residues. The CDR3 sequence is CASSSAGGYTGELFF. The CDR3 coding sequence is TGTGCCAGCAGTTCGGCAGGGGGCTACACCGGGGAGCTGTTTTTT.

V usage is TRBV6-5 and J usage is TRBJ2-1; D is possibly TRBD2 (5 bases). The CDR3 contains 14 residues. Germline V gives CDR1 MNHEY, CDR2 SVGAGI. The V and J ends lost 3 bases and 0 bases respectively, with 6 bases between them. The CDR3 DNA reads as TGTGCCAGCAGTTATGGGAGCTCCTACAATGAGCAGTTCTTC. It codes for CASSYGSSYNEQFF.

The chain employs TRBV10-1 and TRBJ1-4; perhaps TRBD1 as D (6 bases). Germline values: CDR1 WNHNN, CDR2 SYGVQD (reference sequence). V lost 6 bases and J 7 bases, leaving 12 bases between the germline ends. CDR3 length equals 13 residues. CDR3 coding DNA: TGCGCCAGCAGCGGGGGCTCGGGTGAAAAACTGTTTTTT. Protein sequence: CASSGGSGEKLFF.

The rearrangement uses TRBV6-1 and TRBJ1-1; unclear D gene. The germline V and J ends were trimmed by 1 base and 11 bases, with 11 bases remaining between them. Germline V gene lookup returns CDR1 MNHNS and CDR2 SASEGT. The CDR3 sequence is 12 residues long. In DNA form, the CDR3 reads TGTGCCAGCAGTGAAGGCAACTTAGGGGCTTTCTTT. This codes for CASSEGNLGAFF.

The chain employs TRBV29-1 and TRBJ2-4, with a possible D match to TRBD1 (6 bases). V lost 3 bases, J lost 5 bases, and 8 bases lay in between. This CDR3 has 12 amino acids. Germline V gives CDR1 SQVTM, CDR2 ANQGSEA. The CDR3: CSVDPGENIQYF. CDR3 sequence (DNA): TGCAGCGTTGATCCAGGGGAAAACATTCAGTACTTC.

This chain uses TRBV27 with TRBJ1-5; D ambiguous. The V gene's germline CDR1 is MNHEY and CDR2 SMNVEV (reference sequence). V was trimmed by 1 base and J by 1 base, leaving 11 bases between them. The CDR3 consists of 16 residues. In DNA form, the CDR3 reads TGTGCCAGCAGTTTATTTGCAGACCAAAGCAATCAGCCCCAGCATTTT. Encoded protein: CASSLFADQSNQPQHF.

The chain combines TRBV20-1 with TRBJ1-6; maybe TRBD1 (6 bases). The CDR3 is 15 residues long. Trimming pared 3 bases from V and 5 bases from J, leaving 14 bases between. Germline V gene lookup returns CDR1 DFQATT and CDR2 SNEGSKA (reference sequence). In DNA, the CDR3 is TGCAGTGCTAGTTCCAGGGGTGTGGATAATTCACCCCTCCACTTT. This encodes CSASSRGVDNSPLHF.

This chain uses TRBV14 with TRBJ1-5, with a possible D match to TRBD1 (5 bases). This CDR3 has 13 amino acids. Trimming left V 3 bases short and J 6 bases short, with 9 bases between. Germline lookup yields CDR1 SGHDN and CDR2 FVKESK. CDR3 loop: CASSQSRGQPQHF. The CDR3 nucleotides are TGTGCCAGCAGCCAGTCGAGGGGTCAGCCCCAGCATTTT.

The V call is TRBV7-9, the J call TRBJ2-7, with TRBD2 matching 8 bases. The junction had 9 bases not matched to a gene; V was cut back by 5 bases and J by 3 bases. This CDR3 is built from 15 residues. From germline, CDR1 is SEHNR and CDR2 FQNEAQ (reference sequence). CDR3 region: CASSPRSGGVYEQYF. CDR3 nucleotides: TGTGCCAGCAGCCCCAGAAGCGGGGGAGTCTACGAGCAGTACTTC.

This chain links TRBV21-1 with TRBJ2-7; TRBD2 is the table's D call, not checked against the DNA. TRBV21-1 is listed as a pseudogene. This CDR3 contains 15 residues. The CDR3 DNA reads TGTGCCAGCAGCAAAGGGGCGGGACGGTGTGGGGAGCAGTACTTC. Its translation is CASSKGAGRCGEQYF.

This rearrangement joins TRBV9 to TRBJ2-5, with D possibly TRBD1 on 6 matching bases. The CDR3 runs 18 residues. Germline V gene data show CDR1 as SGDLS and CDR2 as YYNGEE. V lost 2 bases, J lost 1 base, and 21 bases lay in between. This CDR3 reads CASSVSSDRTSPQETQYF. The CDR3 nucleotides read TGTGCCAGCAGCGTTTCTTCTGACAGGACATCTCCCCAAGAGACCCAGTACTTC.

The chain uses TRBV5-6 and TRBJ2-3; D remains ambiguous. The germline V gene has CDR1 SGHDT and CDR2 YYEEEE. Trimming shortened V by 2 bases and J by 4 bases, and 2 bases separated the two germline ends. This CDR3 comprises 11 residues. CDR3 bases: TGTGCCAGCAGCTTTGCAGATACGCAGTATTTT. Amino acids: CASSFADTQYF.

Only a few counts were recorded for this clone. The chain employs TRBV19 and TRBJ2-3; a weak D match, TRBD2 (5 bases). Trimming took 5 bases from V and 2 from J, leaving 11 bases between them. There are 14 residues in the CDR3. Looked up from germline, CDR1 is LNHDA and CDR2 is SQIVND (reference sequence). This CDR3 reads CASSSGINTDTQYF. The CDR3, as DNA: TGTGCCAGTAGTTCCGGGATCAACACAGATACGCAGTATTTT. The full variable domain, rest sourced from reference TRBV19 and TRBJ2-3, is DGGITQSPKYLFRKEGQNVTLSCEQNLNHDAMYWYRQDPGQGLRLIYYSQIVNDFQKGDIAEGYSVSREKKESFPLTVTSAQKNPTAFYLCASSSGINTDTQYFGPGTRLTVL.

This chain uses TRBV5-6 with TRBJ2-7, with 10 bases that match TRBD1. V dropped 4 bases and J dropped 2; count of bases not matched to a gene: 3. This CDR3 comprises 14 residues. In germline, CDR1 is SGHDT, CDR2 YYEEEE. The DNA for the CDR3 is TGTGCCAGCAGCGCTGGACAGGGGGCCTACGAGCAGTACTTC. Its protein is CASSAGQGAYEQYF. Looking up the rest from reference TRBV5-6 and TRBJ2-7 gives the full variable domain: DAGVTQSPTHLIKTRGQQVTLRCSPKSGHDTVSWYQQALGQGPQFIFQYYEEEERQRGNFPDRFSGHQFPNYSSELNVNALLLGDSALYLCASSAGQGAYEQYFGPGTRLTVT.

The V and J genes are TRBV10-2 and TRBJ2-7; weak D call: TRBD2 (6 bases). Germline loops: CDR1 WSHSY, CDR2 SAAADI. The CDR3 spans 15 residues. Trimming cost V 4 bases and J 0 bases, with 13 bases left between them. CDR3 DNA sequence: TGCGCCAGCAGTGGCGGAGGGAGATTCTCCTACGAGCAGTACTTC. Protein product: CASSGGGRFSYEQYF.

The J gene is TRBJ2-2, the V gene TRBV2; TRBD1 might be the D (5 bases). The CDR3 spans 12 residues. Deletions cut 6 bases from V and 3 bases from J, with 5 bases between. Germline values: CDR1 SNHLY, CDR2 FYNNEI. For the CDR3, the DNA is TGTGCCAGCAGCAGGGACACCGGGGAGCTGTTTTTT. Translated: CASSRDTGELFF.

The chain carries TRBV18 and TRBJ2-7; unclear D gene. The CDR3 sequence is 11 residues long. In germline, CDR1 is KGHSH, CDR2 LQKENI. The V end lost 8 bases, the J end lost 0 bases, and 5 bases lay between the germline ends. The CDR3 DNA is TGTGCCAGCGGTAGCTCCTACGAGCAGTACTTC. This translates into CASGSSYEQYF.

The chain combines TRBV5-1 with TRBJ1-2, with D tentatively TRBD1 (6 bases). The germline CDR1 and CDR2 sequences are SGHRS and YFSETQ. CDR3 size: 15 residues. Between the trimmed V and J ends, which lost 4 bases and 0 bases, there was a span of 13 bases. CDR3 DNA sequence: TGCGCCAGCAGCCCCGACAGGTTCCCTAACTATGGCTACACCTTC. Translated: CASSPDRFPNYGYTF.

The chain combines TRBV27 with TRBJ1-3, with D possibly matching TRBD1 (5 bases). Trimming took 4 bases from V and 2 from J, leaving 9 bases between them. Germline V CDR1 and CDR2: MNHEY, SMNVEV (reference sequence). The length of the CDR3 is 14 residues. For the CDR3, the DNA is TGTGCCAGCAGTTCAGGGCTCCCTGGAAACACCATATATTTT. This gives the protein CASSSGLPGNTIYF.

CDR3 nucleotides: TGTGCCAGCAGCCCCTCCGCCGATCAGCCCCAGCATTTT. Protein sequence: CASSPSADQPQHF. The V and J genes are TRBV6-5 and TRBJ1-5; no definite D call. CDR1 is MNHEY and CDR2 is SVGAGI in the germline V gene. V was clipped by 6 bases and J by 5 bases, with 11 bases between them. The CDR3 runs to 13 residues.

The genes are TRBV5-6 and TRBJ2-5; 10 positions match TRBD1. V lost 1 base, J lost 4 bases, and 7 bases stayed unmatched. CDR3 length: 16 amino acids. Germline loops: CDR1 SGHDT, CDR2 YYEEEE. The CDR3 reads CASSLRDRGEGETQYF. In DNA form, the CDR3 reads TGTGCCAGCAGCTTGAGGGACAGGGGAGAAGGAGAGACCCAGTACTTC.